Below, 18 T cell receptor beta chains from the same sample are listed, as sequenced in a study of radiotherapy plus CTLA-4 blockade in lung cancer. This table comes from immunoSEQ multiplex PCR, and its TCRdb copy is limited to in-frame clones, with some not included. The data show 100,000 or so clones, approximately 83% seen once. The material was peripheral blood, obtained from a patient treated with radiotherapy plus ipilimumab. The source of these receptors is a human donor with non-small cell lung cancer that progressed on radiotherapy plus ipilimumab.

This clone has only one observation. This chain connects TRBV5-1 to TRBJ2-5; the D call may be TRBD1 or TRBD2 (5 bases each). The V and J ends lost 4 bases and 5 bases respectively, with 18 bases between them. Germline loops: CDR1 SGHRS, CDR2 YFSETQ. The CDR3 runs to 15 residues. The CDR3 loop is CASSPGTQPWETQYF. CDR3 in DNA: TGCGCCAGCAGCCCCGGGACCCAGCCGTGGGAGACCCAGTACTTC.

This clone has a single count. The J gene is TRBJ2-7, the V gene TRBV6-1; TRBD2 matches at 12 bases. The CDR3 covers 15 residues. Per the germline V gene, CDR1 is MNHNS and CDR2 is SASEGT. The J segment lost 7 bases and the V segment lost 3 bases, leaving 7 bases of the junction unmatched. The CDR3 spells CASSDAGLAGREQYF. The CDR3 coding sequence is TGTGCCAGCAGTGATGCCGGACTAGCGGGAAGGGAGCAGTACTTC.

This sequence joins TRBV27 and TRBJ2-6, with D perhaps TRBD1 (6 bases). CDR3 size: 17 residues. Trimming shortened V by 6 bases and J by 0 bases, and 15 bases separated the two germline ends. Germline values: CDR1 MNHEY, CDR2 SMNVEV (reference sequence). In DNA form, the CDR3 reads TGTGCCAGCAGCACCGGGACACCCAACTCTGGGGCCAACGTCCTGACTTTC. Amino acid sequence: CASSTGTPNSGANVLTF.

The CDR3 DNA reads as TGTGCCAGCAGCTTAGTGGGCTACGAGCAGTACTTC. This gives the protein CASSLVGYEQYF. The chain joins TRBV7-9 to TRBJ2-7; D remains unclear. This CDR3 contains 12 residues. V dropped 1 base and J dropped 3 bases, with 4 bases sitting between them. CDR1 is SEHNR, CDR2 FQNEAQ, per germline (reference sequence).

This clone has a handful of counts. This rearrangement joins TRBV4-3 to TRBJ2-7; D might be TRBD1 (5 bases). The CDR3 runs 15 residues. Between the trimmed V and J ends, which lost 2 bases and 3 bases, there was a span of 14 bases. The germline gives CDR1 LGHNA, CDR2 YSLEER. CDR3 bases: TGCGCCAGCAGCCAAATAACAGGACAAGTCTACGAGCAGTACTTC. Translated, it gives CASSQITGQVYEQYF.

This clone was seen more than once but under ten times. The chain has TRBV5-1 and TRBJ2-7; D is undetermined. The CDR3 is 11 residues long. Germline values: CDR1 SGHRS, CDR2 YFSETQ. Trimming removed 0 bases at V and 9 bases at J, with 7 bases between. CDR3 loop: CASSLEETQYF. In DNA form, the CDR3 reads TGCGCCAGCAGCTTGGAAGAGACGCAGTACTTC.

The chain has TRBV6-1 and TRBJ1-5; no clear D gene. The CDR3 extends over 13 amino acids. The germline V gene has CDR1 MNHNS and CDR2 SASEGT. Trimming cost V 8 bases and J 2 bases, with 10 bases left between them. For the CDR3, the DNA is TGTGCCAGCCTATTGGAGGGCAATCAGCCCCAGCATTTT. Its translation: CASLLEGNQPQHF.

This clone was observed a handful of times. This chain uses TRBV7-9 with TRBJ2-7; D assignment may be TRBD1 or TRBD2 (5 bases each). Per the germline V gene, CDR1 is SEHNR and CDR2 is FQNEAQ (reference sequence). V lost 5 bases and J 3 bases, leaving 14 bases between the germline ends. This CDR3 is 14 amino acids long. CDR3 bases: TGTGCCAGCAGCCTCCGGGACCGAGTCTACGAGCAGTACTTC. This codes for CASSLRDRVYEQYF.

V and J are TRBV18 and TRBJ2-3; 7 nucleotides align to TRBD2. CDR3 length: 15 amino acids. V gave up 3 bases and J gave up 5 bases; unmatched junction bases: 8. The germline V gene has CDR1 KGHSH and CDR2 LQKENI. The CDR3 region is CASSPALVAGDTQYF. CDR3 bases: TGTGCCAGCTCACCCGCCCTGGTAGCGGGAGATACGCAGTATTTT.

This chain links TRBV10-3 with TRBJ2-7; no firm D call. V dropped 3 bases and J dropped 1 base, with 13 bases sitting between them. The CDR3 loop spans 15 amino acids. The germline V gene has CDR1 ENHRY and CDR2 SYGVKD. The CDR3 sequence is CAISDPSVESYEQYF. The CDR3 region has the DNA TGTGCCATCAGTGATCCTTCTGTAGAATCCTACGAGCAGTACTTC.

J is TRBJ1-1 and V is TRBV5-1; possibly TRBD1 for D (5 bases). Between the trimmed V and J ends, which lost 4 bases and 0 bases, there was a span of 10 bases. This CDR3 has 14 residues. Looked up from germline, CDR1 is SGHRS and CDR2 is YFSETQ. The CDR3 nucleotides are TGCGCCAGCAGCCAGGGACCGATGAACACTGAAGCTTTCTTT. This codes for CASSQGPMNTEAFF.

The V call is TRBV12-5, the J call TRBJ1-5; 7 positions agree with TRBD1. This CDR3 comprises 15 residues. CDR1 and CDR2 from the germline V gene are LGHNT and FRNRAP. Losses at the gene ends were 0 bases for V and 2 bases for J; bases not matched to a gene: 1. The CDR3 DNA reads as TGTGCTAGTGGTTTGGTCCAGGGGGGCAATCAGCCCCAGCATTTT. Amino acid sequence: CASGLVQGGNQPQHF.

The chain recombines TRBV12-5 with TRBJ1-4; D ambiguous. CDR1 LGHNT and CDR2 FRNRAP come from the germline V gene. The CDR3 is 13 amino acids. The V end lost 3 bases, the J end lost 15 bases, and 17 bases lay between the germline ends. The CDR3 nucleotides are TGTGCTAGTGGTTTACCCCCCGGTGGGGAGGTGTTTTTT. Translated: CASGLPPGGEVFF.

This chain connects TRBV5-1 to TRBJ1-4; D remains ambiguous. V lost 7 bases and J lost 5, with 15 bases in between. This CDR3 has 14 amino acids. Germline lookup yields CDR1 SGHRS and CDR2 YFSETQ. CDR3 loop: CASSGGTFNEKLFF. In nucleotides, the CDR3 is TGCGCCAGCTCAGGCGGCACCTTCAATGAAAAACTGTTTTTT.

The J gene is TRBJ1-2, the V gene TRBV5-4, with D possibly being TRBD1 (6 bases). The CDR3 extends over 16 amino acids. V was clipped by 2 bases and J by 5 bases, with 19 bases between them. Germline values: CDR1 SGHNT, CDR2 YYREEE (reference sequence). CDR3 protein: CASSFGPGGAEYGYTF. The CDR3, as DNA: TGTGCCAGCAGCTTTGGCCCCGGGGGGGCGGAGTATGGCTACACCTTC.

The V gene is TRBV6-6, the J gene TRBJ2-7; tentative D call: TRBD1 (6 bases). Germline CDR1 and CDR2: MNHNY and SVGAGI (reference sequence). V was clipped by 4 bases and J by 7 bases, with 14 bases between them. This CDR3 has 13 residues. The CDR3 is CASSSQGRREQYF. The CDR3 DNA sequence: TGTGCCAGCAGTTCCCAGGGGCGGAGGGAGCAGTACTTC.

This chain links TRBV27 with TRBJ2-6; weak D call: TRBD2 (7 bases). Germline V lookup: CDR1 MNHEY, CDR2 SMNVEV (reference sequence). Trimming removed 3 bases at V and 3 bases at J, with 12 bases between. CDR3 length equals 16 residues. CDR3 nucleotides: TGTGCCAGCAGTTTCGGCGGGGGACATGGGGCCAACGTCCTGACTTTC. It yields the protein CASSFGGGHGANVLTF.

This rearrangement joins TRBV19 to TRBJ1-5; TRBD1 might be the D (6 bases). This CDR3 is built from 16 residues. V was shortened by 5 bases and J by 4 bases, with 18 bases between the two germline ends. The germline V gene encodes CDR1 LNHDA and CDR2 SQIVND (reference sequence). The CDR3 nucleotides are TGTGCCAGTAGTGGAAGACAGGCGGCCCCAAATCAGCCCCAGCATTTT. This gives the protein CASSGRQAAPNQPQHF.